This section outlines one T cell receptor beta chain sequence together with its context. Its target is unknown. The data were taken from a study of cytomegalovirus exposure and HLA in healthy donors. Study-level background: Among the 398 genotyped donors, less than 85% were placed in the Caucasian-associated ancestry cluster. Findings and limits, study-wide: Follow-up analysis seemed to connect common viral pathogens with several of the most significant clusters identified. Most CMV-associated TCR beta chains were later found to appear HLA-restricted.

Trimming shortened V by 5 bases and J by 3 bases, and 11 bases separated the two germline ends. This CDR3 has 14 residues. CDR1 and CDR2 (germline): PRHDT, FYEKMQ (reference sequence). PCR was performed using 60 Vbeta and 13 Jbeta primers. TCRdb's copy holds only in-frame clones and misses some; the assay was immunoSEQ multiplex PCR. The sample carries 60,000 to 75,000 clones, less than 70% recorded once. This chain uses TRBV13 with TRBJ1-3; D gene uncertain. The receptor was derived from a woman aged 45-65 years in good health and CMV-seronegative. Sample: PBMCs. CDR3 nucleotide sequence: TGTGCCAGCAGCCACAGTTCTGATGGAAACACCATATATTTT. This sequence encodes CASSHSSDGNTIYF.